These 8 T cell receptor beta chains were all obtained from the same sample, sequenced in a study of vaccination effects on CD4 cells after COVID-19. These receptors are not linked to any known antigen. With 10 days of culture completed, CD4+ T cells were isolated. A PCR test confirmed that the person had SARS-CoV-2 infection between March and December 2020. It was two doses of either the BNT162b2 or mRNA-1273 vaccine that participants received. Profiling relied on immunoSEQ multiplex PCR, and the TCRdb table lists in-frame clones only, not all of them. The table shows about 34,000 clones, with around 75% occurring only once. The sequences come from CD4+ T cells from PBMCs cultured without peptide, collected after COVID-19 vaccination. The receptor source for this set is a human donor who had a prior SARS-CoV-2 infection.

This sequence joins TRBV19 and TRBJ2-7; D call uncertain. Germline V gene lookup returns CDR1 LNHDA and CDR2 SQIVND (reference sequence). V was cut by 5 bases and J by 1 base, with 6 bases left in between. The CDR3 contains 12 residues. For the CDR3, the DNA is TGTGCCAGTAGTGCCGGTTCCTACGAGCAGTACTTC. Amino acid sequence: CASSAGSYEQYF. The whole variable domain, remainder taken from reference TRBV19 and TRBJ2-7, is DGGITQSPKYLFRKEGQNVTLSCEQNLNHDAMYWYRQDPGQGLRLIYYSQIVNDFQKGDIAEGYSVSREKKESFPLTVTSAQKNPTAFYLCASSAGSYEQYFGPGTRLTVT.

The V and J genes are TRBV6-6 and TRBJ2-7; tentatively, D is TRBD1 or TRBD2 (6 bases each). CDR3 size: 13 residues. Per the germline V gene, CDR1 is MNHNY and CDR2 is SVGAGI (reference sequence). The V end lost 6 bases, the J end lost 3 bases, and 12 bases lay between the germline ends. CDR3 protein: CASRSQGGYEQYF. In DNA form, the CDR3 reads TGTGCCAGCAGGTCACAGGGAGGCTACGAGCAGTACTTC.

The rearrangement links TRBV6-6 to TRBJ2-1; TRBD2 is a possible D gene (6 bases). V dropped 7 bases and J dropped 8 bases, with 15 bases sitting between them. This CDR3 is built from 13 residues. Germline V gives CDR1 MNHNY, CDR2 SVGAGI (reference sequence). The CDR3 coding sequence is TGTGCCAGCATAGGGAGGTGGTTGGATGAGCAGTTCTTC. Amino acids: CASIGRWLDEQFF.

This chain joins TRBV5-1 and TRBJ2-2; D tentatively reads TRBD1 or TRBD2 (5 bases each). Per the germline V gene, CDR1 is SGHRS and CDR2 is YFSETQ. V lost 1 base and J 4 bases, leaving 17 bases between the germline ends. The CDR3 extends over 17 amino acids. CDR3 residues: CASSLRSAGGTTGELFF. The CDR3, as DNA: TGCGCCAGCAGCTTGAGGTCAGCAGGTGGGACCACCGGGGAGCTGTTTTTT.

This chain links TRBV5-3 with TRBJ2-1, with 7 bases fitting TRBD2. TRBV5-3 is marked as an open reading frame, function uncertain. With 0 bases clipped from V and 4 bases from J, the junction kept 7 bases outside the gene matches. The CDR3 contains 16 residues. DNA of the CDR3: TGTGCCAGAAGCTTGGGGCTAGCGGACAATTACAATGAGCAGTTCTTC. Protein product: CARSLGLADNYNEQFF.

In this sample, this clone turned up once. This chain joins TRBV24-1 and TRBJ1-3; D remains unclear. V dropped 0 bases and J dropped 2 bases, with 13 bases sitting between them. Per the germline V gene, CDR1 is KGHDR and CDR2 is SFDVKD. CDR3 length: 17 amino acids. CDR3 DNA: TGTGCCACCAGTGATTTGGGGTGGGCGGCACCTGGAAACACCATATATTTT. Encoded protein: CATSDLGWAAPGNTIYF.

V usage is TRBV3-1 (or the pseudogene TRBV3-2) and J usage is TRBJ2-5; possible D gene TRBD2, 5 bases. V shed 4 bases and J shed 5 bases, with 5 bases lying between them. The V gene's germline CDR1 is LGHDT and CDR2 YNNKEL (reference sequence). CDR3 size: 11 residues. This chain's CDR3 is CASSRGETQYF. The CDR3 nucleotides read TGTGCCAGCAGCCGCGGGGAGACCCAGTACTTC.

The chain is built from TRBV7-2 and TRBJ1-1; no clear D. The CDR3 has 13 residues. V gave up 5 bases and J gave up 3 bases, with 10 bases separating them. Germline V gene lookup returns CDR1 SGHTA and CDR2 FQGNSA. The CDR3 here is CASSRQVDTEAFF. CDR3 nucleotide sequence: TGTGCCAGCAGCCGGCAGGTTGACACTGAAGCTTTCTTT.